This is a list of T cell receptor beta chains from one sample in a study of technical replicates of blood from four donors. Generated by immunoSEQ multiplex PCR, the TCRdb table keeps only in-frame clones and is missing some. Found here are around 80,000 clones, approximately 94% of them singletons; the top ten hold 0.38%. Sequencing input: T cells isolated from PBMCs. The receptors shown here come from a human donor in good health. Each CDR3 is given without its conserved first and last residue. Fields, in order: CDR3 length, J gene, V gene, CDR3 protein.

>12|TRBJ1-1|TRBV6-1
ASSVRGWDTEAF
>11|TRBJ2-5|TRBV5-1
ASSAGGQETQY
>11|TRBJ2-2|TRBV11-2
ASSSTGAGELF
>12|TRBJ1-1|TRBV7-2
ASSLTGQASEAF
>12|TRBJ1-5|TRBV5-1
ASSPGQGNQPQH
>16|TRBJ2-3|TRBV9
ASSVGWGGRAGTDTQY
>13|TRBJ1-5|TRBV5-4
ASSLDRGYNQPQH
>11|TRBJ2-1|TRBV7-3
ASSWDWINEQF
>12|TRBJ2-5|TRBV9
ASSGYREQETQY
>12|TRBJ2-7|TRBV27
ASSYGQGLYEQY
>11|TRBJ2-3|TRBV10-3
AIGLARTDTQY
>13|TRBJ1-1|TRBV11-2
ASSFSSYRSTEAF
>13|TRBJ2-4|TRBV9
ASSPDLQGINIQY
>10|TRBJ1-2|TRBV29-1
SVEDSNYGYT
>14|TRBJ1-3|TRBV28
ASSTYTGGAGNTIY
>14|TRBJ2-3|TRBV7-3
ASSLSASGSADTQY
>10|TRBJ2-7|TRBV29-1
SVEDSYYEQY
>12|TRBJ2-1|TRBV7-3
ASSFLTGDNEQF
>12|TRBJ1-1|TRBV6-5
ASSYGPSIAEAF
>13|TRBJ2-7|TRBV4-3
ASSQVDGVPYEQY
>13|TRBJ2-6|TRBV19
ATKGGGSGANVLT
>10|TRBJ2-2|TRBV7-2
ASSRNTGELF
>13|TRBJ2-7|TRBV14
ASSRLVAGESEQY
>18|TRBJ1-1|TRBV5-1
ASSLGTGYGIGSMNTEAF
>15|TRBJ2-3|TRBV27
ASSSWTSGSQTDTQY
>14|TRBJ2-3|TRBV19
ASSILSTSGTDTQY
>11|TRBJ2-7|TRBV7-8
ASSLVGGYEQY
>12|TRBJ1-4|TRBV7-9
ASIPGTGYEKLF
>12|TRBJ2-7|TRBV5-8
ASSYLQGANEQY
>14|TRBJ1-5|TRBV4-2
ASSPLAGKYYQPQH
>13|TRBJ1-1|TRBV7-9
ASSLAGSGNTEAF
>13|TRBJ1-4|TRBV6-1
ASRTYREPNEKLF
>14|TRBJ1-5|TRBV21-1
ASSKSARATNQPQH
>14|TRBJ2-5|TRBV5-1
ASSLTGLAGGETQY
>13|TRBJ2-7|TRBV7-9
ASSLFTASSYEQY
>14|TRBJ1-2|TRBV4-2
ASSQDNRGKANGYT
>16|TRBJ2-5|TRBV9
ASSVTLGGPYRAETQY
>13|TRBJ2-2|TRBV6-5
ASSYSTGTIGELF
>11|TRBJ2-1|TRBV27
ASSFLANNEQF
>13|TRBJ2-1|TRBV18
ASSPRTGVGNEQF
>9|TRBJ1-4|TRBV7-3
ASSSGAGLF
>8|TRBJ1-1|TRBV2
ASSDLSSF
>11|TRBJ1-1|TRBV27
ASTQGGWTEAF
>13|TRBJ2-3|TRBV7-8
ASSLLTGGTDTQY
>11|TRBJ1-2|TRBV5-6
ASSLYGVYGYT
>11|TRBJ2-3|TRBV28
ASSLQGTDTQY
>13|TRBJ1-1|TRBV4-3
ASSRGTGGNTEAF
>12|TRBJ2-3|TRBV9
ASSPRAGGDTQY
>17|TRBJ2-2|TRBV7-7
ASSPRVPTETGGSGELF
>14|TRBJ1-1|TRBV5-1
ASSPGGYGMNTEAF
>11|TRBJ1-1|TRBV2
ASRNRDRGEAF
>11|TRBJ1-1|TRBV6-5
ASSYSGRVEAF